A selection of T cell receptor beta chains follows, all from one sample in a study of blood T cell repertoires in COVID-19. Clones were sequenced by immunoSEQ multiplex PCR, and TCRdb holds only the in-frame ones, with some missing. The table includes around 300,000 clones, 90% detected once. What was sequenced was PBMCs or T cells enriched from blood (not recorded which). All receptors come from a young woman with acute COVID-19. Both conserved end residues are part of each CDR3. The order of the fields is D gene, clone size, V gene, CDR3 length, J gene, CDR3 protein, CDR3 DNA. The D gene is left open where the match is weak. Size values are once, few and many counts, or a class for expanded clones, and some rows have none.

TRBD2	.	TRBV27	16	TRBJ2-3	CASSPGLAGSTDTQYF	TGTGCCAGCAGTCCGGGACTAGCGGGGAGCACAGATACGCAGTATTTT
TRBD2	.	TRBV11-2	13	TRBJ2-1	CASSLRTSGEQFF	TGTGCCAGCAGCTTGAGGACTAGCGGGGAGCAGTTCTTC
.	.	TRBV7-2	13	TRBJ2-7	CASSSGQSYEQYF	TGTGCCAGCAGCAGTGGACAGAGCTACGAGCAGTACTTC
.	.	TRBV11-3	14	TRBJ2-7	CASSSAGGINEQYF	TGTGCCAGCAGTTCGGCCGGGGGAATTAACGAGCAGTACTTC
TRBD1	.	TRBV2	14	TRBJ1-2	CASRVGTGSHGYTF	TGTGCCAGCAGAGTTGGGACAGGGTCACATGGCTACACCTTC
TRBD2	.	TRBV10-1	14	TRBJ2-7	CASSEGGPIYEQYF	TGCGCCAGCAGCGAGGGAGGGCCGATCTACGAGCAGTACTTC
TRBD1	.	TRBV5-1	15	TRBJ1-2	CASKADRGLIRGYTF	TGCGCCAGCAAGGCGGACAGGGGGCTTATTCGAGGCTACACCTTC
.	.	TRBV27	17	TRBJ1-1	CASSTGPGWGLDTEAFF	TGTGCCAGCAGCACAGGGCCAGGGTGGGGTTTGGACACTGAAGCTTTCTTT
.	.	TRBV7-2	14	TRBJ1-1	CASSLQGLNTEAFF	TGTGCCAGCAGCTTACAGGGGCTGAACACTGAAGCTTTCTTT
.	once	TRBV29-1	14	TRBJ2-2	CSVEWASNTGELFF	TGCAGCGTTGAGTGGGCCTCGAACACCGGGGAGCTGTTTTTT
TRBD1	.	TRBV12-3/TRBV12-4	13	TRBJ1-2	CASKATGGYGYTF	TGTGCCAGCAAGGCGACAGGGGGCTATGGCTACACCTTC
.	.	TRBV11-2	13	TRBJ2-7	CASSLDRSGEQYF	TGTGCCAGCAGCTTGGATCGGAGTGGCGAGCAGTACTTC
.	.	TRBV5-1	13	TRBJ1-2	CASRAEAGYGYTF	TGCGCCAGCAGGGCCGAGGCCGGGTATGGCTACACCTTC
TRBD2	few	TRBV7-9	18	TRBJ2-3	CASSLGWTGLAGGDTQYF	TGTGCCAGCAGCTTAGGATGGACGGGTCTAGCGGGTGGAGATACGCAGTATTTT
.	.	TRBV11-2	16	TRBJ2-5	CASSLRLSGEQETQYF	TGTGCCAGCAGCTTACGGCTTTCGGGGGAACAAGAGACCCAGTACTTC
.	.	TRBV27	15	TRBJ1-2	CASRWSVGGNYGYTF	TGTGCCAGCAGATGGTCGGTTGGGGGGAACTATGGCTACACCTTC
TRBD1	.	TRBV6-5	15	TRBJ1-1	CASRLRTGENTEAFF	TGTGCCAGCAGACTAAGGACAGGGGAGAACACTGAAGCTTTCTTT
.	.	TRBV30	15	TRBJ1-2	CAWRDPGRPPIGYTF	TGTGCCTGGAGAGACCCCGGCAGGCCCCCTATTGGCTACACCTTC
TRBD1	once	TRBV6-6	13	TRBJ2-2	CASRDRVTGELFF	TGTGCCAGCCGGGACAGGGTCACCGGGGAGCTGTTTTTT
TRBD1	few	TRBV18	19	TRBJ2-6	CASSPGQVKGFSGANVLTF	TGTGCCAGTTCGCCGGGACAGGTTAAGGGTTTCTCTGGGGCCAACGTCCTGACTTTC
.	.	TRBV6-5	15	TRBJ1-5	CASSYSGHNNQPQHF	TGTGCCAGCAGTTACTCGGGACACAACAATCAGCCCCAGCATTTT
.	.	TRBV11-2	13	TRBJ2-1	CASKGQPYNEQFF	TGTGCCAGCAAGGGGCAGCCGTACAATGAGCAGTTCTTC
.	.	TRBV6-5	14	TRBJ1-2	CASSYTGMGSGYTF	TGTGCCAGCAGCTATACAGGGATGGGGAGTGGCTACACCTTC
.	.	TRBV14	15	TRBJ1-4	CASSHRRGGYEKLFF	TGTGCCAGCAGCCATCGGAGGGGAGGGTATGAAAAACTGTTTTTT
TRBD2	.	TRBV27	19	TRBJ2-4	CASSEGLAGAMLAKNIQYF	TGTGCCAGCAGCGAGGGACTAGCGGGAGCTATGCTAGCCAAAAACATTCAGTACTTC
TRBD1	few	TRBV27	14	TRBJ1-4	CASSMGTGREKLFF	TGTGCCAGCAGTATGGGGACAGGGAGGGAAAAACTGTTTTTT
TRBD1	.	TRBV7-3	13	TRBJ1-6	CASSSDRGLPLHF	TGTGCCAGCAGCTCTGACAGGGGGCTACCCCTCCACTTT
TRBD2	.	TRBV7-8	16	TRBJ2-3	CASSELAGGETDTQYF	TGTGCCAGCAGCGAGCTAGCGGGAGGGGAAACAGATACGCAGTATTTT
.	.	TRBV20-1	11	TRBJ2-1	CSAKAGSEQFF	TGCAGTGCTAAGGCGGGAAGCGAGCAGTTCTTC
.	.	TRBV5-1	15	TRBJ1-6	CASSLGGQINSPLHF	TGCGCCAGCAGCCTGGGTGGACAGATTAATTCACCCCTCCACTTT
TRBD2	.	TRBV7-8	16	TRBJ2-7	CASSLPVSGSGYEQYF	TGTGCCAGCAGCTTGCCGGTGAGCGGGAGTGGGTACGAGCAGTACTTC
TRBD2	.	TRBV7-2	14	TRBJ2-5	CASSLSGSTETQYF	TGTGCCAGCAGCTTAAGCGGGAGCACAGAGACCCAGTACTTC
TRBD2	.	TRBV7-9	16	TRBJ2-7	CASSSGTSGLTYEQYF	TGTGCCAGCAGCTCGGGGACTAGCGGGCTTACCTACGAGCAGTACTTC
.	.	TRBV29-1	13	TRBJ1-1	CSVGTYMNTEAFF	TGCAGCGTTGGGACATACATGAACACTGAAGCTTTCTTT
TRBD1	.	TRBV7-6	14	TRBJ2-5	CASSSRQGAETQYF	TGTGCCAGCAGCTCGAGACAGGGTGCGGAGACCCAGTACTTC
.	.	TRBV5-1	15	TRBJ1-1	CASSLVGGVNTEAFF	TGCGCCAGCAGCTTGGTGGGGGGAGTGAACACTGAAGCTTTCTTT
.	.	TRBV5-1	14	TRBJ1-1	CASSVQGPNTEAFF	TGCGCCAGCAGCGTCCAGGGCCCCAACACTGAAGCTTTCTTT
.	.	TRBV7-8	15	TRBJ1-3	CASSLGEGLGNTIYF	TGTGCCAGCAGCTTGGGAGAGGGACTTGGAAACACCATATATTTT
.	.	TRBV4-1	15	TRBJ1-5	CASSQAPYSNQPQHF	TGCGCCAGCAGCCAAGCTCCCTATAGCAATCAGCCCCAGCATTTT
.	.	TRBV5-4	15	TRBJ1-3	CASSTGTLSGNTIYF	TGTGCCAGCAGCACCGGGACATTATCTGGAAACACCATATATTTT
.	.	TRBV7-7	15	TRBJ2-3	CASSPSDGSTDTQYF	TGTGCCAGCAGCCCCTCCGACGGGAGCACAGATACGCAGTATTTT
TRBD1	.	TRBV13	13	TRBJ2-2	CASSRRGLGELFF	TGTGCCAGCAGCCGCAGGGGGCTCGGGGAGCTGTTTTTT
TRBD1	.	TRBV28	16	TRBJ1-4	CASSSRLGGTGEKLFF	TGTGCCAGCAGTTCCAGGTTGGGCGGGACAGGTGAAAAACTGTTTTTT
.	many	TRBV6-2/TRBV6-3	18	TRBJ1-1	CASSYSPWGRKANTEAFF	TGTGCCAGCAGTTACTCACCTTGGGGGCGGAAAGCGAACACTGAAGCTTTCTTT
TRBD2	few	TRBV19	16	TRBJ2-1	CASSRQTSGGDNEQFF	TGTGCCAGTAGTAGACAGACTAGCGGAGGGGACAATGAGCAGTTCTTC
TRBD1	.	TRBV10-2	13	TRBJ2-2	CASSQGAVGELFF	TGCGCCAGCAGCCAGGGGGCGGTCGGGGAGCTGTTTTTT
TRBD2	.	TRBV5-3	17	TRBJ2-7	CARSFIGLAGVPYEQYF	TGTGCCAGAAGCTTTATCGGACTAGCGGGAGTACCCTACGAGCAGTACTTC
TRBD1	few	TRBV6-5	14	TRBJ2-3	CASSPDRGADTQYF	TGTGCCAGCAGTCCGGACAGGGGCGCAGATACGCAGTATTTT
.	.	TRBV28	12	TRBJ2-5	CASSTTRETQYF	TGTGCCAGCAGTACGACTCGGGAGACCCAGTACTTC
TRBD1	few	TRBV25-1	13	TRBJ1-1	CASSFHRGLGAFF	TGTGCCAGCAGTTTTCACAGGGGATTAGGGGCTTTCTTT
TRBD1	.	TRBV10-3	13	TRBJ2-5	CAIRQGMEETQYF	TGTGCCATCCGACAGGGGATGGAAGAGACCCAGTACTTC
.	.	TRBV4-2	16	TRBJ2-7	CASSQAGGGETYEQYF	TGTGCCAGCAGCCAAGCTGGCGGGGGCGAAACCTACGAGCAGTACTTC